This passage covers 8 T cell receptor beta chains from one sample sequenced in a study of Ad26.COV2.S vaccination and SARS-CoV-2 variants. This sample's treatment: around 19 received Ad26.COV2.S at low or high dose, single or two shots; 5 received placebo; per-sample allocation not given. Sampling occurred on day 63 after the first vaccine or placebo injection. TCRdb's table, derived via immunoSEQ multiplex PCR, lists solely in-frame clones and lacks some. This table has about 480,000 clones, approximately 88% appearing once. The sequencing used peripheral blood, collected in a trial of Ad26.COV2.S vaccine versus placebo. These receptors all come from a person between 18 and 65 years old who received the Ad26.COV2.S COVID-19 vaccine or a placebo.

CDR3 amino acids: CASSPGGGNTGELFF. The CDR3 DNA sequence: TGTGCCAGCAGCCCCGGAGGGGGAAACACCGGGGAGCTGTTTTTT. The V and J genes are TRBV7-3 and TRBJ2-2, with D perhaps being TRBD1 or TRBD2 (6 bases each). CDR3 length: 15 amino acids. Trimming pared 5 bases from V and 2 bases from J, leaving 12 bases between. Germline V gene data show CDR1 as SGHTA and CDR2 as FQGTGA. Full variable domain (remainder filled in from reference TRBV7-3 and TRBJ2-2): GAGVSQTPSNKVTEKGKYVELRCDPISGHTALYWYRQSLGQGPEFLIYFQGTGAADDSGLPNDRFFAVRPEGSVSTLKIQRTERGDSAVYLCASSPGGGNTGELFFGEGSRLTVL.

About this clone: Other DNA sequences within the sample encode an identical CDR3. V is TRBV20-1 and J is TRBJ2-7, with 9 bases that match TRBD1. V was pared by 3 bases and J by 6 bases, with 3 bases of the junction left unmatched. The CDR3 has 12 amino acids. Germline V lookup: CDR1 DFQATT, CDR2 SNEGSKA (reference sequence). The CDR3 DNA reads as TGCAGTGCTAGTGGACAGGGGCGCGAGCAGTACTTC. This sequence encodes CSASGQGREQYF.

A single count supports this clone. The rearrangement uses TRBV13 and TRBJ2-7, with 7 bases fitting TRBD2. J gave up 5 bases and V 2 bases, and 6 bases lay outside the gene matches. The germline gives CDR1 PRHDT, CDR2 FYEKMQ (reference sequence). This CDR3 has 14 residues. CDR3 DNA sequence: TGTGCCAGCAGCTTAATCGGGAGGCCCCACGAGCAGTACTTC. This sequence encodes CASSLIGRPHEQYF.

This chain uses TRBV19 with TRBJ2-2; possibly TRBD1 or TRBD2 for D (5 bases each). The CDR3 runs 13 residues. Germline values: CDR1 LNHDA, CDR2 SQIVND (reference sequence). The V gene lost 10 bases and the J gene lost 1 base, with 10 bases spanning the gap. CDR3: CAIQEENTGELFF. CDR3 nucleotides: TGTGCCATACAGGAGGAGAACACCGGGGAGCTGTTTTTT.

The V call is TRBV30, the J call TRBJ1-1, with D perhaps matching TRBD1 (5 bases). The CDR3 is made up of 15 amino acids. Germline V gene sequence: CDR1 GTSNPN, CDR2 SVGIG (reference sequence). Trimming shortened V by 5 bases and J by 7 bases, and 23 bases separated the two germline ends. CDR3 nucleotide sequence: TGTGCCTGGTCGGATTTTGGGGGGGAAAGGGGTGAAGCTTTCTTT. Its translation is CAWSDFGGERGEAFF.

This clone was observed a few times. The chain's CDR3 is CSVYSTRNTEAFF. Here the CDR3 DNA reads TGCAGCGTATACTCGACACGGAACACTGAAGCTTTCTTT. This chain links TRBV29-1 with TRBJ1-1; D is uncertain. The ends were cut back, 6 bases at V and 1 base at J, with 12 bases in the middle. In germline, CDR1 is SQVTM, CDR2 ANQGSEA. This CDR3 region has 13 residues.

This clone turned up a few times. The chain joins TRBV6-6 to TRBJ1-1; no definite D call. The germline V and J ends were trimmed by 10 bases and 2 bases, with 14 bases remaining between them. CDR1 and CDR2 from the germline V gene are MNHNY and SVGAGI (reference sequence). The CDR3 totals 13 residues. In DNA form, the CDR3 reads TGTGCCACAGTTCAACTTGGAAACACTGAAGCTTTCTTT. Translating gives CATVQLGNTEAFF.

This chain connects TRBV24-1 to TRBJ1-2; no reliable D call. Germline values: CDR1 KGHDR, CDR2 SFDVKD. V was pared by 3 bases and J by 8 bases, with 9 bases between. This CDR3 spans 12 amino acids. CDR3 DNA sequence: TGTGCCACCAGTGATCCCACCCGCGGCTACACCTTC. It is translated as CATSDPTRGYTF.